The TCR beta chain under discussion was sequenced for a study of neoadjuvant anti-PD-1 for oral cavity cancer. Study in general: Patients mostly received three to four biweekly nivolumab doses at 3 mg/kg before surgery. Around day 43, patients without progression received a fourth nivolumab dose before surgery.

PBMC libraries mostly used roughly 460 ng of input genomic DNA, with six replicates per sample. The data were produced by immunoSEQ multiplex PCR, yet TCRdb's version contains in-frame clones alone and is incomplete. Among some 17,000 clones listed, about 70% were seen once. The patients had HPV-negative, locally advanced oral cavity squamous cell carcinoma. The sequence was obtained from a person between 40 and 85 years old with oral cavity squamous cell carcinoma. Sample: PBMCs, taken before nivolumab (anti-PD-1) treatment.

The CDR3 DNA reads as TGTGCCAGCAGCTTAGCGTGGGGCAGCCTAACTGGAAACACCATATATTTT. Residues: CASSLAWGSLTGNTIYF. The chain carries TRBV7-8 and TRBJ1-3; D might be TRBD1 (5 bases). CDR3 size: 17 residues. V lost 0 bases and J 2 bases, leaving 14 bases between the germline ends. Per the germline V gene, CDR1 is SGHVS and CDR2 is FQNEAQ.